Shown below are 18 T cell receptor beta chains from a single sample sequenced in a study of blood T cell repertoires in COVID-19. Produced via immunoSEQ multiplex PCR; TCRdb's table is partial and in-frame only. The sample includes 300,000 to 450,000 clones, 85% to 90% of them seen just once. Material: PBMCs or T cells enriched from blood (not recorded which). These receptors originate from a woman under 40 who had been exposed to COVID-19.

The V and J genes are TRBV14 and TRBJ2-7; D remains ambiguous. Germline V gene sequence: CDR1 SGHDN, CDR2 FVKESK. CDR3 length: 17 residues. V lost 0 bases and J lost 0, with 15 bases in between. The CDR3 region has the DNA TGTGCCAGCAGCCAAGATATATCCCCAGGATACTCCTACGAGCAGTACTTC. It encodes CASSQDISPGYSYEQYF.

The V and J genes are TRBV30 and TRBJ1-5; no clear D gene. Trimming cost V 0 bases and J 5 bases, with 8 bases left between them. The CDR3 sequence is 13 residues long. Germline V gene lookup returns CDR1 GTSNPN and CDR2 SVGIG (reference sequence). CDR3 nucleotide sequence: TGTGCCTGGAGTGTACAAGATGATCAGCCCCAGCATTTT. Encoded protein: CAWSVQDDQPQHF.

The chain uses TRBV11-2 and TRBJ1-1, with TRBD1 matching over 11 bases. J gave up 3 bases and V 5 bases, and 5 bases lay outside the gene matches. The germline V gene encodes CDR1 SGHAT and CDR2 FQNNGV. This CDR3 is built from 15 residues. This chain's CDR3 is CASSPWDRGYTEAFF. DNA of the CDR3: TGTGCCAGCAGCCCATGGGACAGGGGGTACACTGAAGCTTTCTTT.

This CDR3 reads CASSRTSGSPGELFF. CDR3 nucleotide sequence: TGTGCCAGCAGCAGGACTAGCGGGAGTCCCGGGGAGCTGTTTTTT. J is TRBJ2-2 and V is TRBV3-1 (or the pseudogene TRBV3-2); 13 nucleotides match TRBD2. CDR1 LGHDT and CDR2 YNNKEL come from the germline V gene (reference sequence). After removal of 5 bases from V and 6 bases from J, the junction contained 3 bases not matched to a gene. The CDR3 contains 15 residues.

The chain recombines TRBV11-2 with TRBJ1-2; no firm D call. The V end was cut by 5 bases, the J end by 5 bases, with 6 bases between. Germline CDR1 reads SGHAT; CDR2 reads FQNNGV. The CDR3 totals 11 residues. The DNA for the CDR3 is TGTGCCAGCAGCGCACAGTATGGCTACACCTTC. Translating it yields CASSAQYGYTF.

This chain joins TRBV15 and TRBJ2-5, with 8 nucleotides matching TRBD2. The CDR3 spans 15 residues. CDR1 LNHNV and CDR2 YYDKDF come from the germline V gene (reference sequence). The ends lost 4 bases at V and 2 bases at J; junction bases unmatched: 6. CDR3 sequence: CATSKEASGQETQYF. The CDR3 region has the DNA TGTGCCACCAGCAAAGAGGCTAGCGGGCAAGAGACCCAGTACTTC.

CDR3 region: CASSDGTGLSYEQYF. CDR3 nucleotides: TGTGCCAGTAGTGACGGGACAGGGCTTTCCTACGAGCAGTACTTC. V usage is TRBV19 and J usage is TRBJ2-7; TRBD1 aligns across 9 bases. Trimming at V came to 5 bases and at J to 1 base, leaving 6 bases not matched to a gene. Germline CDR1 and CDR2: LNHDA and SQIVND (reference sequence). The CDR3 is made up of 15 amino acids.

The J gene is TRBJ2-2, the V gene TRBV5-4; D not resolved. Germline V gene data show CDR1 as SGHNT and CDR2 as YYREEE (reference sequence). V lost 7 bases, J lost 2 bases, and 6 bases lay in between. The CDR3 has 12 amino acids. CDR3 DNA sequence: TGTGCCAGCGTCAGAAACACCGGGGAGCTGTTTTTT. Its protein is CASVRNTGELFF.

The chain carries TRBV24-1 and TRBJ2-1, with D tentatively TRBD1 (5 bases). V lost 4 bases and J lost 3, with 9 bases in between. Germline V gives CDR1 KGHDR, CDR2 SFDVKD. This CDR3 has 14 residues. The chain's CDR3 is CATSEPGHYNEQFF. The CDR3 DNA is TGTGCCACCAGTGAACCTGGACACTACAATGAGCAGTTCTTC.

The gene calls are TRBV18 and TRBJ1-5, with 10 bases fitting TRBD1. Germline V gene data show CDR1 as KGHSH and CDR2 as LQKENI. CDR3 length equals 17 residues. Germline trimming cut 0 bases from V and 0 bases from J; bases unmatched to any gene: 2. The CDR3: CASSPPGTGVSNQPQHF. The CDR3 DNA follows: TGTGCCAGCTCACCACCGGGGACAGGGGTTAGCAATCAGCCCCAGCATTTT.

As for this clone: Mismatch with germline at one junction end may stem from a read error. This sequence joins TRBV5-1 and TRBJ2-4; weak D call: TRBD1 (5 bases). Germline V gene data show CDR1 as SGHRS and CDR2 as YFSETQ. The CDR3 contains 13 residues. The chain's CDR3 is CASSLAFGSPRDF. DNA of the CDR3: TGCGCCAGCAGCTTGGCCTTTGGATCCCCCAGGGACTTC.

V is TRBV27 and J is TRBJ2-2; TRBD2 matches 9 bases. J gave up 4 bases and V 5 bases, and 11 bases lay outside the gene matches. Germline loops: CDR1 MNHEY, CDR2 SMNVEV (reference sequence). The CDR3 runs 17 residues. The CDR3 loop reads CASSPNYLAGSTGELFF. CDR3 DNA sequence: TGTGCCAGCAGTCCGAATTACCTAGCGGGATCCACCGGGGAGCTGTTTTTT.

This clone has ten or more counts. The chain is built from TRBV19 and TRBJ2-7; 9 positions match TRBD1. J gave up 5 bases and V 5 bases, and 10 bases lay outside the gene matches. The CDR3 runs 15 residues. Germline CDR1 is LNHDA and CDR2 is SQIVND (reference sequence). As DNA, the CDR3 is TGTGCCAGTAGTGTCACCTCCGGGACAGGGCACGAGCAGTACTTC. It is translated as CASSVTSGTGHEQYF.

J is TRBJ2-7 and V is TRBV7-3; D is possibly TRBD1 (6 bases). Trimming left V 7 bases short and J 7 bases short, with 20 bases between. Germline V gene data show CDR1 as SGHTA and CDR2 as FQGTGA. The length of the CDR3 is 14 residues. CDR3 sequence: CASNPDRQVREQYF. The CDR3 nucleotides are TGTGCCAGCAACCCGGACAGACAGGTACGAGAGCAGTACTTC.

Only a few counts were recorded for this clone. The rearrangement joins TRBV6-5 to TRBJ1-5; D is uncertain. Deletions cut 0 bases from V and 0 bases from J, with 6 bases between. Looked up from germline, CDR1 is MNHEY and CDR2 is SVGAGI. The CDR3 loop spans 15 amino acids. DNA of the CDR3: TGTGCCAGCAGTTACTCGACTAATAGCAATCAGCCCCAGCATTTT. Amino acids: CASSYSTNSNQPQHF.

This clone was counted only a few times. V usage is TRBV5-4 and J usage is TRBJ2-7; D uncertain. The germline V gene has CDR1 SGHNT and CDR2 YYREEE (reference sequence). Between the trimmed V and J ends, which lost 5 bases and 4 bases, there was a span of 19 bases. This CDR3 region has 15 residues. CDR3 nucleotide sequence: TGTGCCAGCAGTGGGCCGCCCCCGTTGGCGTACGAGCAGTACTTC. Translated: CASSGPPPLAYEQYF. The variable domain in full, with the rest retrieved from reference TRBV5-4 and TRBJ2-7, is ETGVTQSPTHLIKTRGQQVTLRCSSQSGHNTVSWYQQALGQGPQFIFQYYREEENGRGNFPPRFSGLQFPNYSSELNVNALELDDSALYLCASSGPPPLAYEQYFGPGTRLTVT.

The chain carries TRBV7-9 and TRBJ1-4, with a possible D match to TRBD1 (5 bases). CDR1 SEHNR and CDR2 FQNEAQ come from the germline V gene (reference sequence). Trimming took 6 bases from V and 7 from J, leaving 15 bases between them. This CDR3 contains 14 residues. CDR3: CASRQTFGGEKLFF. CDR3 in DNA: TGTGCCAGCAGACAGACCTTCGGGGGTGAAAAACTGTTTTTT.

This clone showed up just once. V usage is TRBV5-1 and J usage is TRBJ2-5; D may be TRBD2 (6 bases). Germline CDR1 reads SGHRS; CDR2 reads YFSETQ. Trimming stripped 1 base from V and 0 bases from J, with 16 bases between. This CDR3 contains 17 residues. CDR3 bases: TGCGCCAGCAGCTTGCGGTGGGCGGGAACCAACCAAGAGACCCAGTACTTC. Translation gives CASSLRWAGTNQETQYF. Full variable domain (outside the CDR3, taken from reference TRBV5-1 and TRBJ2-5): KAGVTQTPRYLIKTRGQQVTLSCSPISGHRSVSWYQQTPGQGLQFLFEYFSETQRNKGNFPGRFSGRQFSNSRSEMNVSTLELGDSALYLCASSLRWAGTNQETQYFGPGTRLLVL.